Below, 3 T cell receptor beta chains from the same sample are listed, as sequenced in a study of blood T cell repertoires in COVID-19. Data came from immunoSEQ multiplex PCR; TCRdb stores just in-frame clones and leaves some out. Of fewer than 55,000 clones listed, roughly 88% were seen once; the top ten hold approximately 3%. Sequencing was carried out using peripheral blood. The receptors were sampled from a man in his fifties with active COVID-19.

V gene TRBV12-5 combines with J gene TRBJ2-1, with D perhaps matching TRBD2 (6 bases). Looked up from germline, CDR1 is LGHNT and CDR2 is FRNRAP. The V end lost 3 bases, the J end lost 4 bases, and 10 bases lay between the germline ends. This CDR3 is built from 14 residues. CDR3 nucleotide sequence: TGTGCTAGTGGTTTCGCCGGGACTTACAATGAGCAGTTCTTC. Amino acid sequence: CASGFAGTYNEQFF. The full variable domain, completed using reference TRBV12-5 and TRBJ2-1, is DARVTQTPRHKVTEMGQEVTMRCQPILGHNTVFWYRQTMMQGLELLAYFRNRAPLDDSGMPKDRFSAEMPDATLATLKIQPSEPRDSAVYFCASGFAGTYNEQFFGPGTRLTVL.

The chain employs TRBV6-5 and TRBJ2-2; 9 bases are a match to TRBD2. The V and J ends lost 7 bases and 8 bases, in that order; junction bases with no gene match: 11. Germline V gene lookup returns CDR1 MNHEY and CDR2 SVGAGI. This CDR3 has 15 residues. The CDR3, as DNA: TGTGCCAGCATTACGGGTAGCGGGGGAAAGGGGGAGCTGTTTTTT. The encoded protein is CASITGSGGKGELFF.

The chain carries TRBV6-1 and TRBJ1-2; D not resolved. The CDR3 totals 16 residues. The V gene lost 2 bases and the J gene lost 0 bases, with 13 bases spanning the gap. The germline gives CDR1 MNHNS, CDR2 SASEGT. The CDR3 reads CASSEFSPGANYGYTF. The CDR3 region has the DNA TGTGCCAGCAGTGAATTCTCGCCCGGGGCTAACTATGGCTACACCTTC.